These 29 T cell receptor beta chains were all obtained from the same sample, sequenced in a study of blood T cells in healthy people across ages. For the second PCR, which ran for about 7 to 12 cycles, a sample-barcoded 5' primer and a J-beta primer mix were used. TCRdb re-analysed the 5' RACE reads in MiXCR, keeping a single row per CDR3 protein. The sample comprises more than 1.4 million distinct CDR3 sequences, about 43% of which are singletons, and roughly 7.9% rests with the top ten. Sequencing was carried out using blood. The receptors shown here come from a woman aged 18-29 years in good health.

V and J are TRBV29-1 and TRBJ1-4; D is uncertain. CDR3 length: 11 amino acids. The germline gives CDR1 SQVTM, CDR2 ANQGSEA. The germline V and J ends were trimmed by 3 bases and 8 bases, with 7 bases remaining between them. CDR3: CSVEGIEKLFF. The DNA of the CDR3 is TGCAGCGTTGAGGGCATCGAAAAACTGTTTTTT.

In the case of this clonotype: The germline gene is not matched at one end of the junction; a read error may be the cause. V is TRBV6-4 and J is TRBJ2-3; D is possibly TRBD2 (7 bases). The CDR3 has 15 residues. Germline V gene sequence: CDR1 MRHNA, CDR2 SNTAGT. The CDR3 DNA reads TGTGCCAGCAGTAACTCGGCGGGGGCTAGTGGTACGCAGTATTTT. This encodes CASSNSAGASGTQYF.

This clonotype has just a few counts. The rearrangement joins TRBV6-5 to TRBJ2-3; unclear D gene. The CDR3 sequence is 12 residues long. Germline lookup yields CDR1 MNHEY and CDR2 SVGAGI. Trimming cost V 6 bases and J 6 bases, with 10 bases left between them. The CDR3: CASRTQDDTQYF. The CDR3 DNA follows: TGTGCCAGCAGGACTCAGGATGATACGCAGTATTTT.

V gene TRBV7-7 combines with J gene TRBJ2-7; TRBD2 matches at 9 bases. This CDR3 contains 16 residues. V lost 0 bases, J lost 4 bases, and 7 bases stayed unmatched. CDR1 SSHAT and CDR2 FNYEAQ come from the germline V gene (reference sequence). CDR3 nucleotides: TGTGCCAGCAGCTTAGCGTCTAGCGGGAAGGGGTACGAGCAGTACTTC. As protein: CASSLASSGKGYEQYF. The variable domain in full, with the rest retrieved from reference TRBV7-7 and TRBJ2-7, is GAGVSQSPRYKVTKRGQDVTLRCDPISSHATLYWYQQALGQGPEFLTYFNYEAQPDKSGLPSDRFSAERPEGSISTLTIQRTEQRDSAMYRCASSLASSGKGYEQYFGPGTRLTVT.

The chain carries TRBV5-1 and TRBJ2-7; tentatively, D is TRBD1 (6 bases). V lost 4 bases to trimming and J lost 5 bases, with 19 bases between them. Looked up from germline, CDR1 is SGHRS and CDR2 is YFSETQ. The CDR3 is made up of 15 amino acids. DNA of the CDR3: TGCGCCAGCAGCGGCGCCGGGACAAAAGCCCACGAGCAGTACTTC. This codes for CASSGAGTKAHEQYF.

The V and J genes are TRBV20-1 and TRBJ1-1; 9 positions agree with TRBD1. The CDR3 length is 12 residues. Germline CDR1 reads DFQATT; CDR2 reads SNEGSKA (reference sequence). The CDR3 nucleotides are TGCAGCCAATCCGGGACAGGGACTGAAGCTTTCTTT. Translated: CSQSGTGTEAFF.

This chain uses TRBV7-9 with TRBJ2-5; TRBD2 aligns across 12 bases. V gave up 5 bases and J gave up 11 bases; unmatched junction bases: 12. CDR1 SEHNR and CDR2 FQNEAQ come from the germline V gene (reference sequence). The CDR3 covers 15 residues. The CDR3, as DNA: TGTGCCAGCAGCCCCGGACTAGCGGGATACGATGAGCAGTACTTC. Amino acids: CASSPGLAGYDEQYF.

In its sample, this clonotype was seen a few times. The chain recombines TRBV29-1 with TRBJ1-1; D uncertain. V was shortened by 0 bases and J by 11 bases, with 19 bases between the two germline ends. The germline V gene encodes CDR1 SQVTM and CDR2 ANQGSEA. The CDR3 runs to 14 residues. The CDR3 DNA follows: TGCAGCGTTGAAGATAATTTGGGTGTCGCTGGGGCTTTCTTT. Protein: CSVEDNLGVAGAFF.

The sample holds many counts of this clonotype. The V and J genes are TRBV20-1 and TRBJ2-3; TRBD2 matches at 10 bases. The germline V gene has CDR1 DFQATT and CDR2 SNEGSKA (reference sequence). V was clipped by 3 bases and J by 3 bases; unmatched bases: 3. This CDR3 contains 14 residues. CDR3 amino acids: CSASSSGGTDTQYF. The CDR3 DNA reads as TGCAGTGCTAGTTCTAGCGGGGGTACAGATACGCAGTATTTT.

This clonotype was observed a few times. V is TRBV20-1 and J is TRBJ1-4; TRBD1 might be the D (6 bases). CDR1 and CDR2 from the germline V gene are DFQATT and SNEGSKA (reference sequence). The CDR3 spans 15 residues. Trimming removed 1 base from V and 7 bases from J, with 16 bases in between. The CDR3 DNA follows: TGCAGTGCTAGAGGTCTGCACAGGGCCGGTGAAAAACTGTTTTTT. Translated: CSARGLHRAGEKLFF.

This clonotype was picked up a small number of times. The chain uses TRBV7-9 and TRBJ2-7; 8 positions match TRBD1. CDR3 length equals 15 residues. Germline V lookup: CDR1 SEHNR, CDR2 FQNEAQ (reference sequence). The J segment lost 6 bases and the V segment lost 5 bases, leaving 12 bases of the junction unmatched. The CDR3 region is CASSPPDRGTVEQYF. The CDR3, as DNA: TGTGCCAGCAGCCCACCCGACAGGGGTACAGTCGAGCAGTACTTC.

The gene calls are TRBV5-1 and TRBJ1-2; 10 nucleotides agree with TRBD1. Trimming at V came to 3 bases and at J to 8 bases, leaving 7 bases not matched to a gene. The CDR3 is 14 residues long. Germline V gene sequence: CDR1 SGHRS, CDR2 YFSETQ. CDR3: CASSWGTGDQGYTF. Written as DNA, the CDR3 is TGCGCCAGCAGCTGGGGGACAGGGGACCAGGGCTACACCTTC.

CDR3 bases: TGTGCCAGCAGCCAAGATAGTCGTCTAGCGGGGACCCAGTACTTC. Protein product: CASSQDSRLAGTQYF. The V gene is TRBV14, the J gene TRBJ2-5; TRBD2 agrees at 8 bases. This CDR3 has 15 amino acids. Germline V gene lookup returns CDR1 SGHDN and CDR2 FVKESK. Trimming took 0 bases from V and 7 from J; bases not matched to a gene: 7.

To note about this clonotype: A single base separates this from a much larger clone, so it may be a read error. V and J are TRBV29-1 and TRBJ2-5, with D possibly TRBD2 on 5 matching bases. The germline V gene has CDR1 SQVTM and CDR2 ANQGSEA. The CDR3 has 12 residues. The CDR3 nucleotides read TGCAGCGCCGGGCCCAGCGGAGAGACCCGGTACTTC. This codes for CSAGPSGETRYF.

J is TRBJ1-2 and V is TRBV3-1; possibly TRBD1 for D (5 bases). This CDR3 has 18 residues. The V end was cut by 1 base, the J end by 8 bases, with 26 bases between. CDR1 and CDR2 from the germline V gene are LGHDT and YNNKEL (reference sequence). This CDR3 reads CASSQGTLREGPPRGYTF. The CDR3, as DNA: TGTGCCAGCAGCCAAGGGACCTTAAGAGAGGGACCTCCGAGAGGCTACACCTTC.

This chain links TRBV11-2 with TRBJ2-7, with TRBD1 matching over 10 bases. The J segment lost 5 bases and the V segment lost 0 bases, leaving 4 bases of the junction unmatched. CDR3 length equals 15 residues. CDR1 is SGHAT, CDR2 FQNNGV, per germline. This chain's CDR3 is CASSLDPGQGNEQYF. The CDR3 bases are TGTGCCAGCAGCTTAGACCCGGGACAGGGGAACGAGCAGTACTTC.

Details on this clonotype: At one end, the junction sequence differs from germline, possibly due to a read error. The chain carries TRBV2 and TRBJ2-7; TRBD2 might be the D (6 bases). Germline V gene sequence: CDR1 SNHLY, CDR2 FYNNEI. The length of the CDR3 is 14 residues. CDR3 residues: CASREGRGSYEQYF. CDR3 sequence (DNA): TGTGCCAGCAGAGAAGGGCGGGGATCCTACGAGCAGTACTTC.

The rearrangement uses TRBV5-1 and TRBJ1-6; 10 nucleotides align to TRBD1. J lost 6 bases, V lost 5 bases, and 11 bases had no gene match. The germline CDR1 and CDR2 sequences are SGHRS and YFSETQ. This CDR3 is 17 amino acids long. The CDR3 DNA follows: TGCGCCAGCAGTTCTTCCCCCGGGACAGGGGTTAATTCACCCCTCCACTTT. It specifies CASSSSPGTGVNSPLHF.

This clonotype appeared a single time. This sequence joins TRBV20-1 and TRBJ1-2; tentatively, D is TRBD1 (5 bases). Germline lookup yields CDR1 DFQATT and CDR2 SNEGSKA (reference sequence). The germline V and J ends were trimmed by 4 bases and 9 bases, with 18 bases remaining between them. The CDR3 is 13 amino acids. DNA of the CDR3: TGCAGTGCTATAGATCAAGTGCAGGGCCGCTACACCTTC. This codes for CSAIDQVQGRYTF.

With respect to this clonotype: This could be a read error, since a much larger clone is one nucleotide away. The CDR3 loop reads CAILIAEINEQYF. CDR3 nucleotide sequence: TGTGCCATCCTAATAGCGGAGATCAATGAGCAGTACTTC. The chain links TRBV10-3 to TRBJ2-5, with D possibly being TRBD2 (6 bases). The germline CDR1 and CDR2 sequences are ENHRY and SYGVKD. The CDR3 loop spans 13 amino acids. Trimming took 8 bases from V and 11 from J, leaving 21 bases between them.

This sequence joins TRBV7-6 and TRBJ2-2; tentatively, D is TRBD2 (6 bases). Trimming removed 5 bases at V and 5 bases at J, with 15 bases between. This CDR3 has 15 residues. CDR1 is SGHVS and CDR2 is FNYEAQ in the germline V gene. This chain's CDR3 is CASSTQSTSTGELFF. For the CDR3, the DNA is TGTGCCAGCAGCACCCAATCGACTAGTACCGGGGAGCTGTTTTTT.

The J gene is TRBJ2-5, the V gene TRBV3-1, with a possible D match to TRBD2 (5 bases). CDR1 and CDR2 (germline): LGHDT, YNNKEL (reference sequence). V shed 2 bases and J shed 11 bases, with 21 bases lying between them. There are 15 residues in the CDR3. CDR3 DNA: TGTGCCAGCAGCCAACCTTCAAGCGGCGACAATGAGCAGTACTTC. It encodes CASSQPSSGDNEQYF.

The chain combines TRBV2 with TRBJ1-2; the D is unclear. This CDR3 spans 15 amino acids. The V end was cut by 2 bases, the J end by 6 bases, with 16 bases between. Germline CDR1 reads SNHLY; CDR2 reads FYNNEI. CDR3 sequence: CASSELWQATNGYTF. The CDR3 DNA follows: TGTGCCAGCAGTGAATTGTGGCAGGCCACCAATGGCTACACCTTC.

The gene calls are TRBV6-5 and TRBJ1-3; D gene uncertain. The CDR3 is made up of 15 amino acids. V was shortened by 0 bases and J by 0 bases, with 6 bases between the two germline ends. Per the germline V gene, CDR1 is MNHEY and CDR2 is SVGAGI. The CDR3 DNA sequence: TGTGCCAGCAGTTACTCGGCGGACTCTGGAAACACCATATATTTT. This gives the protein CASSYSADSGNTIYF.

The chain recombines TRBV11-2 with TRBJ2-1; D is uncertain. This CDR3 is 16 amino acids long. V gave up 0 bases and J gave up 1 base, with 10 bases separating them. Germline V CDR1 and CDR2: SGHAT, FQNNGV. The CDR3, as DNA: TGTGCCAGCAGCTTAGAAGTGTTAATTTCCTACAATGAGCAGTTCTTC. Translation gives CASSLEVLISYNEQFF.

The CDR3 DNA reads as TGTGCCATCAGTGGAGCGACCGGGGAGCTGTTTTTT. Translated: CAISGATGELFF. This rearrangement joins TRBV10-3 to TRBJ2-2; no definite D call. In germline, CDR1 is ENHRY, CDR2 SYGVKD. The germline V and J ends were trimmed by 4 bases and 5 bases, with 5 bases remaining between them. The CDR3 sequence is 12 residues long.

The gene calls are TRBV7-2 and TRBJ2-2; no reliable D call. The CDR3 runs to 15 residues. Trimming stripped 1 base from V and 0 bases from J, with 6 bases between. The germline V gene encodes CDR1 SGHTA and CDR2 FQGNSA. The CDR3 loop is CASSLVGSNTGELFF. CDR3 sequence (DNA): TGTGCCAGCAGCTTAGTCGGGTCGAACACCGGGGAGCTGTTTTTT.

This clonotype was recorded a few times. The V call is TRBV10-3, the J call TRBJ2-3; TRBD2 matches at 8 bases. The length of the CDR3 is 16 residues. The V gene's germline CDR1 is ENHRY and CDR2 SYGVKD. Trimming cost V 6 bases and J 0 bases; bases outside gene matches: 8. The CDR3 DNA follows: TGTGCCATCAGCCCGATTGTAGCGGGGAGCACAGATACGCAGTATTTT. Translating it yields CAISPIVAGSTDTQYF.

This clonotype has just a few counts. V and J are TRBV27 and TRBJ1-1; D gene ambiguous. Trimming stripped 6 bases from V and 0 bases from J, with 5 bases between. The CDR3 has 12 amino acids. Germline CDR1 MNHEY, CDR2 SMNVEV (reference sequence). The CDR3 DNA follows: TGTGCCAGCAGGGAGATGAACACTGAAGCTTTCTTT. It yields the protein CASREMNTEAFF.